This TCR beta chain was identified during a study of OX40 agonist ivuxolimab in advanced cancers. Study information: Earlier treatment with anti-PD-1, anti-PD-L1 or anti-CTLA-4 was permitted, and under 50% had received some.

Using immunoSEQ multiplex PCR, the repertoire was profiled, and TCRdb retains in-frame clones only, with some absent. The repertoire holds around 39,000 clones, with less than 80% as singletons. The CDR3 has 15 residues. V was pared by 2 bases and J by 0 bases, with 9 bases between. Germline lookup yields CDR1 WSHSY and CDR2 SAAADI. This rearrangement joins TRBV10-2 to TRBJ2-3; D perhaps matches TRBD2 (5 bases). The material was CD4+ or CD8+ T cells sorted from blood, obtained in a trial of the OX40 agonist ivuxolimab. The TCR comes from an adult with an advanced solid tumor such as melanoma, head and neck, liver or kidney cancer. The CDR3 DNA sequence: TGCGCCAGCAGTGAGGGCAGGAGGAGCACAGATACGCAGTATTTT. Encoded protein: CASSEGRRSTDTQYF.